This TCR beta chain was observed in a study of cytomegalovirus exposure and HLA in healthy donors. About this clone: Its antigen remains unidentified.

The study ran its PCR with 60 Vbeta and 13 Jbeta primers. Measured with immunoSEQ multiplex PCR; TCRdb has only the in-frame clones, and not every one. The table shows roughly 100,000 clones, with roughly 75% occurring only once. The CDR3 sequence is 16 residues long. The V segment lost 8 bases and the J segment 5 bases; nucleotides outside the gene matches: 15. CDR1 is MDHEN, CDR2 SYDVKM, per germline. Study-wide results and limits: A cluster of highly shared sequence variants was likely a sequencing artifact. Rarity characterized most TCR sequences, yet some public TCRs appeared in many donors.

The receptor was derived from a woman aged 35 to 49 in good health and CMV-seronegative. The sample taken for sequencing was PBMCs. The V call is TRBV28, the J call TRBJ1-5; 7 positions match TRBD1. The CDR3 nucleotides are TGTGCCAGCTCCTTACAGGGACAGAGGGGGGATCAGCCCCAGCATTTT. Translated: CASSLQGQRGDQPQHF.